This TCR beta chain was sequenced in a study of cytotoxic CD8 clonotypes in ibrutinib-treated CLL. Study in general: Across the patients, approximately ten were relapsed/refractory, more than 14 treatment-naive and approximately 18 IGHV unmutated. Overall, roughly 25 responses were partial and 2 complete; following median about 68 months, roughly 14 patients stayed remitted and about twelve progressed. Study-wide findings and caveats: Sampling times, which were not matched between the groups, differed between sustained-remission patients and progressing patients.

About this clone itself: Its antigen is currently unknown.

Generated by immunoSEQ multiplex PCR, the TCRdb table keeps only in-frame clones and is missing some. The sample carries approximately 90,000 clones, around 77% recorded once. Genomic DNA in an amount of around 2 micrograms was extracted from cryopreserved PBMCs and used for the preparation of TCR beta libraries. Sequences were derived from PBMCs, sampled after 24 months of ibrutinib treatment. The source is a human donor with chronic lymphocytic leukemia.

The CDR3 is CAWSVLVDEQFF. CDR3 DNA sequence: TGTGCCTGGAGTGTGCTGGTGGATGAGCAGTTCTTC. The V call is TRBV30, the J call TRBJ2-1, with D hard to call. Germline V gives CDR1 GTSNPN, CDR2 SVGIG (reference sequence). This CDR3 is 12 amino acids long. The germline V and J ends were trimmed by 0 bases and 8 bases, with 8 bases remaining between them.